The present TCR beta chain was sequenced within a study of T-cell reconstitution after alpha-beta-depleted transplantation in children. V trimming: 10 bases; J trimming: 7 bases; junction bases outside the gene matches: 15. CDR3 length: 15 residues. Germline V gives CDR1 ENHRY, CDR2 SYGVKD. For TCRbeta, the library was prepared with unique molecular identifiers. Each CDR3 protein gets one entry after TCRdb re-called the PCR reads with MiXCR. Of around 380,000 distinct CDR3 sequences in the sample, approximately 10% were seen once. The sequenced sample was PBMCs from the stem cell graft donor, obtained from the stem cell graft. The chain joins TRBV10-3 to TRBJ2-1; TRBD2 agrees at 8 bases. The clonotype originates from a human donor who donated a stem cell graft to a child with acute myeloid leukemia. The CDR3 reads CATRDLSGSGNEQFF. CDR3 bases: TGTGCCACCCGGGACTTGAGCGGGAGCGGGAATGAGCAGTTCTTC.